A single sample is the source of the 11 T cell receptor beta chains below, sequenced in a study of control samples from healthy donors and cancer patients. Repertoires were generated with immunoSEQ multiplex PCR, while TCRdb's copy carries only in-frame clones and drops some. This table holds about 28,000 clones, 79% found once. The sequenced sample consisted of PBMCs. The receptors stem from a man aged 60 to 69 with head and neck cancer.

This clone showed up just a few times. The chain employs TRBV2 and TRBJ1-1, with TRBD1 matching 7 bases. The V gene's germline CDR1 is SNHLY and CDR2 FYNNEI. CDR3 length: 14 residues. The V segment lost 7 bases and the J segment 0 bases; nucleotides outside the gene matches: 5. The CDR3 bases are TGTGCCAGCATTGGACAGGATATGAACACTGAAGCTTTCTTT. Protein: CASIGQDMNTEAFF.

The chain links TRBV19 to TRBJ2-1; D assignment may be TRBD1 or TRBD2 (5 bases each). V lost 7 bases, J lost 5 bases, and 15 bases lay in between. This CDR3 comprises 14 residues. Germline V gene data show CDR1 as LNHDA and CDR2 as SQIVND (reference sequence). CDR3 sequence (DNA): TGTGCCAGTAAGGAGGACATAATTGACAATGAGCAGTTCTTC. Translating gives CASKEDIIDNEQFF.

This clone has a single count. V and J are TRBV2 and TRBJ2-6, with a tentative D call TRBD2 (5 bases). This CDR3 spans 16 amino acids. Trimming took 0 bases from V and 2 from J, leaving 8 bases between them. CDR1 is SNHLY, CDR2 FYNNEI, per germline. CDR3 sequence (DNA): TGTGCCAGCAGTGAAGCGCGGACTCCTGGGGCCAACGTCCTGACTTTC. Its translation: CASSEARTPGANVLTF.

There are a few counts of this clone. This chain joins TRBV4-2 and TRBJ1-5; D perhaps matches TRBD1 (5 bases). This CDR3 spans 15 amino acids. CDR1 and CDR2 from the germline V gene are LGHNA and YNFKEQ. The V and J ends lost 1 base and 7 bases respectively, with 14 bases between them. CDR3 protein: CASSQGQLEGQPQHF. CDR3 sequence (DNA): TGTGCCAGCAGCCAAGGACAGCTCGAGGGACAGCCCCAGCATTTT.

V gene TRBV12-3 or TRBV12-4 combines with J gene TRBJ1-1; D is ambiguous. The CDR3 runs 13 residues. The ends were cut back, 3 bases at V and 0 bases at J, with 5 bases in the middle. CDR3 nucleotides: TGTGCCAGCAGTTTTTTGATGAACACTGAAGCTTTCTTT. This translates into CASSFLMNTEAFF.

The chain recombines TRBV27 with TRBJ2-7, with D possibly matching TRBD1 (6 bases). Germline lookup yields CDR1 MNHEY and CDR2 SMNVEV (reference sequence). The CDR3 spans 15 residues. The V end was cut by 6 bases, the J end by 2 bases, with 17 bases between. CDR3 protein: CASSQQRRGPYEQYF. CDR3 bases: TGTGCCAGCAGCCAACAGCGCAGGGGCCCCTACGAGCAGTACTTC.

The chain employs TRBV11-2 and TRBJ1-3; D unresolved. This CDR3 region has 16 residues. Germline values: CDR1 SGHAT, CDR2 FQNNGV. V was trimmed by 5 bases and J by 0 bases, leaving 14 bases between them. CDR3 loop: CASSPIWTFSGNTIYF. For the CDR3, the DNA is TGTGCCAGCAGCCCCATTTGGACGTTCTCTGGAAACACCATATATTTT.

This clone was recorded a few times. The chain is built from TRBV29-1 and TRBJ2-5, with 8 bases identical to TRBD2. V lost 2 bases and J lost 4; bases outside the gene matches: 3. Germline V lookup: CDR1 SQVTM, CDR2 ANQGSEA. The CDR3 contains 13 residues. CDR3 DNA sequence: TGCAGCGTTGAACACGGGAGGGGAGAGACCCAGTACTTC. It yields the protein CSVEHGRGETQYF.

This clone was counted only a few times. CDR3 bases: TGTGCCAGCAGCGTCGGACAGGGCTACTATGGCTACACCTTC. Translation gives CASSVGQGYYGYTF. This sequence joins TRBV9 and TRBJ1-2; 8 bases are a match to TRBD1. The CDR3 runs to 14 residues. Unmatched junction bases numbered 3, after V lost 2 bases and J lost 3 bases. Germline V gene sequence: CDR1 SGDLS, CDR2 YYNGEE.

The chain uses TRBV7-6 and TRBJ2-3; 7 bases align to TRBD2. The V gene's germline CDR1 is SGHVS and CDR2 FNYEAQ. Trimming cost V 6 bases and J 3 bases; bases outside gene matches: 9. There are 15 residues in the CDR3. CDR3 DNA: TGTGCCAGCAGAAAAAGCGGGATGGGTACAGATACGCAGTATTTT. It encodes CASRKSGMGTDTQYF.

This clone was seen just once. The CDR3 coding sequence is TGTGCCAGCAAAAAGGAGGGCACCGGGGAGCTGTTTTTT. It is translated as CASKKEGTGELFF. V usage is TRBV11-1 and J usage is TRBJ2-2; D perhaps matches TRBD2 (6 bases). Trimming pared 7 bases from V and 4 bases from J, leaving 10 bases between. Germline-derived CDR1 and CDR2 are SGHAT and FQDESV (reference sequence). This CDR3 is built from 13 residues.